Each of the 29 T cell receptor beta chains below was sequenced from the same sample in a study of blood T cell repertoires in COVID-19. TCRdb's table, derived via immunoSEQ multiplex PCR, lists solely in-frame clones and lacks some. Found here are about 200,000 clones, just under 90% of them singletons; the top ten hold 1.2%. Material for sequencing was PBMCs or T cells enriched from blood (not recorded which). These receptors came from a man aged 30 to 45 who had recovered from COVID-19.

This clone was counted once. The CDR3 DNA follows: TGTGCCACCAGCGGACTAGTTCACGAGACCCAGTACTTC. Translated, it gives CATSGLVHETQYF. This chain uses TRBV15 with TRBJ2-5, with 7 bases aligning to TRBD2. The trim removed 5 bases at V and 5 bases at J, leaving 5 bases unmatched. This CDR3 contains 13 residues. Germline V gene data show CDR1 as LNHNV and CDR2 as YYDKDF (reference sequence).

The V gene is TRBV6-5, the J gene TRBJ1-2; no clear D gene. CDR3 length: 14 residues. CDR1 is MNHEY and CDR2 is SVGAGI in the germline V gene. The V and J ends lost 0 bases and 3 bases respectively, with 8 bases between them. CDR3 coding DNA: TGTGCCAGCAGTTACTCGATTCCAGACTATGGCTACACCTTC. It translates to CASSYSIPDYGYTF.

The chain links TRBV15 to TRBJ2-5; 9 nucleotides align to TRBD1. CDR3 length equals 15 residues. The V gene end was trimmed by 6 bases and the J gene end by 1 base; junction bases not matched to a gene: 6. Germline CDR1 LNHNV, CDR2 YYDKDF (reference sequence). The CDR3, as DNA: TGTGCCACCAGAGACCCGGGACAGGGCCAAGAGACCCAGTACTTC. It translates to CATRDPGQGQETQYF.

V and J are TRBV2 and TRBJ1-2; TRBD1 might be the D (6 bases). This CDR3 spans 13 amino acids. Trimming took 5 bases from V and 2 from J, leaving 9 bases between them. The germline V gene has CDR1 SNHLY and CDR2 FYNNEI. CDR3 bases: TGTGCCAGCAGTCCTGACAGGAACTATGGCTACACCTTC. Translating gives CASSPDRNYGYTF.

The V gene is TRBV28, the J gene TRBJ2-7, with 9 bases matching TRBD2. V was pared by 1 base and J by 1 base, with 2 bases of the junction left unmatched. The CDR3 is made up of 15 amino acids. Germline V CDR1 and CDR2: MDHEN, SYDVKM. The DNA for the CDR3 is TGTGCCAGCAGTTTATCGGCGGGAGGGTCCTACGAGCAGTACTTC. Protein: CASSLSAGGSYEQYF.

V and J are TRBV5-4 and TRBJ1-2; 11 bases align to TRBD1. The CDR3 is made up of 15 amino acids. Trimming at V came to 4 bases and at J to 4 bases, leaving 6 bases not matched to a gene. CDR1 is SGHNT and CDR2 is YYREEE in the germline V gene (reference sequence). The CDR3 is CASSKDRGLVYGYTF. The CDR3 nucleotides are TGTGCCAGCAGCAAGGACAGGGGGCTCGTCTATGGCTACACCTTC.

The chain couples TRBV19 to TRBJ1-5; 9 bases agree with TRBD1. Germline V gene sequence: CDR1 LNHDA, CDR2 SQIVND (reference sequence). The CDR3 covers 15 residues. The junction had 6 bases not matched to a gene; V was cut back by 4 bases and J by 5 bases. The CDR3 DNA sequence: TGTGCCAGTAGTACGAGACAGGGGGTTGATCAGCCCCAGCATTTT. This encodes CASSTRQGVDQPQHF.

The chain has TRBV7-8 and TRBJ1-4; no definite D call. V was clipped by 4 bases and J by 5 bases, with 8 bases between them. The CDR3 totals 13 residues. The germline V gene has CDR1 SGHVS and CDR2 FQNEAQ. The CDR3 region is CASSYRVNEKLFF. In DNA form, the CDR3 reads TGTGCCAGCAGCTATCGGGTAAATGAAAAACTGTTTTTT.

The V and J genes are TRBV18 and TRBJ2-7; 8 bases match TRBD2. V lost 3 bases to trimming and J lost 4 bases; unmatched junction nucleotides: 5. This CDR3 contains 14 residues. Germline lookup yields CDR1 KGHSH and CDR2 LQKENI. CDR3 sequence (DNA): TGTGCCAGCTCACCGGGCGGGAGGAGGTACGAGCAGTACTTC. It codes for CASSPGGRRYEQYF.

This clone was seen more than once but under ten times. The chain joins TRBV4-1 to TRBJ1-1; D perhaps matches TRBD1 (5 bases). CDR3 length equals 16 residues. Germline V lookup: CDR1 MGHRA, CDR2 YSYEKL. Deletions cut 1 base from V and 4 bases from J, with 16 bases between. This CDR3 is CASSQVGGGLSTEAFF. CDR3 bases: TGCGCCAGCAGCCAAGTGGGGGGAGGGTTAAGCACTGAAGCTTTCTTT.

The chain couples TRBV28 to TRBJ1-3; weak D call: TRBD1 (5 bases). This CDR3 is 13 amino acids long. V shed 5 bases and J shed 4 bases, with 9 bases lying between them. Germline values: CDR1 MDHEN, CDR2 SYDVKM. The CDR3 spells CASSRGDGNTIYF. DNA for the CDR3: TGTGCCAGCAGTCGGGGGGACGGAAACACCATATATTTT.

This clone has only one observation. The J gene is TRBJ2-5, the V gene TRBV5-1, with D unresolved. Germline V gene data show CDR1 as SGHRS and CDR2 as YFSETQ. V dropped 1 base and J dropped 5 bases, with 9 bases sitting between them. CDR3 length: 13 residues. The CDR3, as DNA: TGCGCCAGCAGCTTGTTCAGCGTGGAGACCCAGTACTTC. Protein: CASSLFSVETQYF.

The rearrangement uses TRBV10-2 and TRBJ1-2; TRBD1 agrees at 7 bases. Germline V gene lookup returns CDR1 WSHSY and CDR2 SAAADI. The ends lost 6 bases at V and 2 bases at J; junction bases unmatched: 9. The CDR3 contains 15 residues. The CDR3 nucleotides are TGCGCCAGCAGAGCCGGGACAGACGAAAACTATGGCTACACCTTC. As protein: CASRAGTDENYGYTF.

The chain joins TRBV14 to TRBJ2-7; 10 nucleotides agree with TRBD1. Trimming cost V 1 base and J 3 bases; bases outside gene matches: 6. The CDR3 is made up of 16 amino acids. CDR1 and CDR2 (germline): SGHDN, FVKESK. This CDR3 is CASSQGRDRGIYEQYF. For the CDR3, the DNA is TGTGCCAGCAGCCAAGGCCGGGACAGGGGTATCTACGAGCAGTACTTC.

The rearrangement links TRBV28 to TRBJ2-5; D call uncertain. Between the trimmed V and J ends, which lost 5 bases and 2 bases, there was a span of 9 bases. Looked up from germline, CDR1 is MDHEN and CDR2 is SYDVKM. This CDR3 is 13 amino acids long. The CDR3 bases are TGTGCCAGCAGTACGGTCGTTCAAGAGACCCAGTACTTC. This codes for CASSTVVQETQYF.

V usage is TRBV24-1 and J usage is TRBJ2-1; 7 nucleotides align to TRBD2. CDR3 size: 18 residues. Germline-derived CDR1 and CDR2 are KGHDR and SFDVKD. V shed 3 bases, J shed 0 bases, and the junction held 10 bases outside the gene matches. The CDR3 nucleotides read TGTGCCACCAGTGATGTAACTAGCGTAACGAGCTCCTACAATGAGCAGTTCTTC. This translates into CATSDVTSVTSSYNEQFF.

CDR3 sequence reads: CASSLVPSAYNEQFF. As DNA, the CDR3 is TGTGCCAGCAGCTTAGTGCCTAGCGCATACAATGAGCAGTTCTTC. The chain couples TRBV11-3 to TRBJ2-1; weak D call: TRBD2 (6 bases). Germline CDR1 reads SGHNT; CDR2 reads YENEEA. The germline V and J ends were trimmed by 1 base and 4 bases, with 11 bases remaining between them. The CDR3 runs 15 residues. Drawing the rest from reference TRBV11-3 and TRBJ2-1, the complete variable domain is EAGVVQSPRYKIIEKKQPVAFWCNPISGHNTLYWYLQNLGQGPELLIRYENEEAVDDSQLPKDRFSAERLKGVDSTLKIQPAELGDSAVYLCASSLVPSAYNEQFFGPGTRLTVL.

The chain employs TRBV12-5 and TRBJ2-3; TRBD2 matches at 7 bases. The CDR3 contains 16 residues. V lost 0 bases, J lost 5 bases, and 8 bases stayed unmatched. Germline CDR1 LGHNT, CDR2 FRNRAP. The CDR3 loop is CASGLVLSGMGDTQYF. DNA of the CDR3: TGTGCTAGTGGTTTGGTACTGAGCGGGATGGGAGATACGCAGTATTTT.

In its sample, this clone was seen once. The chain couples TRBV7-9 to TRBJ1-2, with D tentatively TRBD1 (5 bases). Germline CDR1 and CDR2: SEHNR and FQNEAQ (reference sequence). V lost 2 bases, J lost 8 bases, and 12 bases lay in between. The CDR3 totals 13 residues. CDR3: CASSLKRDWGYTF. The CDR3 coding sequence is TGTGCCAGCAGCTTAAAAAGGGACTGGGGCTACACCTTC.

The CDR3 sequence is CASSLRVLQPQHF. The CDR3 nucleotides are TGTGCCAGCAGTTTAAGAGTGCTCCAGCCCCAGCATTTT. J is TRBJ1-5 and V is TRBV12-3 or TRBV12-4; D remains unclear. The V gene lost 2 bases and the J gene lost 7 bases, with 9 bases spanning the gap. CDR3 length: 13 residues.

This sequence joins TRBV5-5 and TRBJ2-5, with 14 bases aligning to TRBD2. V shed 4 bases, J shed 2 bases, and the junction held 4 bases outside the gene matches. This CDR3 is 16 amino acids long. The V gene's germline CDR1 is SGHKS and CDR2 YYEKEE (reference sequence). CDR3 bases: TGTGCCAGCAGCGGTGGACTAGCGGGAGGTCAAGAGACCCAGTACTTC. Translated, it gives CASSGGLAGGQETQYF.

V and J are TRBV30 and TRBJ1-4, with no clear D. V was clipped by 0 bases and J by 3 bases, with 14 bases between them. Germline V lookup: CDR1 GTSNPN, CDR2 SVGIG (reference sequence). This CDR3 is built from 16 residues. CDR3 protein: CAWSVRGRASNEKLFF. CDR3 DNA: TGTGCCTGGAGTGTACGTGGGAGAGCCTCTAATGAAAAACTGTTTTTT.

The gene calls are TRBV4-3 and TRBJ2-3, with 8 bases that match TRBD1. J lost 5 bases, V lost 0 bases, and 4 bases had no gene match. Germline V gene lookup returns CDR1 LGHNA and CDR2 YSLEER. CDR3 size: 15 residues. CDR3 coding DNA: TGCGCCAGCAGCCAAGATCTCAGGGGGCAAGATACGCAGTATTTT. Encoded protein: CASSQDLRGQDTQYF.

The chain is built from TRBV19 and TRBJ2-2; 12 bases agree with TRBD2. V was clipped by 4 bases and J by 1 base; unmatched bases: 7. Germline assignment: CDR1 LNHDA and CDR2 SQIVND (reference sequence). The CDR3 runs 18 residues. The CDR3 region has the DNA TGTGCCAGTAGTAAGTCTAGCGGGAGGGCAAAGAACACCGGGGAGCTGTTTTTT. Translation: CASSKSSGRAKNTGELFF.

The chain links TRBV28 to TRBJ1-2; 7 bases are a match to TRBD1. There are 13 residues in the CDR3. V was clipped by 4 bases and J by 5 bases; unmatched bases: 4. Germline CDR1 is MDHEN and CDR2 is SYDVKM. The CDR3 DNA follows: TGTGCCAGCAGTTCGACAGGGCTTTATGGCTACACCTTC. This sequence encodes CASSSTGLYGYTF.

The chain is built from TRBV29-1 and TRBJ2-3; D unclear. Deletions cut 7 bases from V and 1 base from J, with 15 bases between. The CDR3 contains 14 residues. The germline CDR1 and CDR2 sequences are SQVTM and ANQGSEA. The CDR3 region has the DNA TGCAGCGCCCGCCTCACATCCGGCACAGATACGCAGTATTTT. Protein: CSARLTSGTDTQYF.

The chain is built from TRBV10-3 and TRBJ2-3; TRBD2 matches 11 bases. Trimming at V came to 6 bases and at J to 4 bases, leaving 9 bases not matched to a gene. The germline CDR1 and CDR2 sequences are ENHRY and SYGVKD. CDR3 size: 16 residues. The CDR3 coding sequence is TGTGCCATCAGCAAGATAGCGGGAGGGGAAGCAGATACGCAGTATTTT. This sequence encodes CAISKIAGGEADTQYF.

The chain employs TRBV4-3 and TRBJ2-5; TRBD2 agrees at 8 bases. After removal of 0 bases from V and 8 bases from J, the junction contained 11 bases not matched to a gene. The CDR3 consists of 16 residues. The germline CDR1 and CDR2 sequences are LGHNA and YSLEER. The CDR3 sequence is CASSQDHGFSGATQYF. For the CDR3, the DNA is TGCGCCAGCAGCCAAGATCATGGTTTTAGCGGGGCAACCCAGTACTTC.

The gene calls are TRBV5-1 and TRBJ2-2; 9 bases match TRBD2. This CDR3 has 14 residues. V dropped 7 bases and J dropped 6; count of bases not matched to a gene: 7. In germline, CDR1 is SGHRS, CDR2 YFSETQ. CDR3 DNA sequence: TGCGCCAGCTCCGGGCTAGCGGGACCCGGGGAGCTGTTTTTT. This encodes CASSGLAGPGELFF.